This T cell receptor (beta chain) was documented in a study of shared clonotypes between healthy human individuals. About the study: Three plates each covered CD4 naive and memory; CD8 naive two, CD8 memory one.

TCRdb keeps only in-frame clones here, not all; method: immunoSEQ multiplex PCR. The table includes about 2.5 million clones, 92% detected once. This clone has a single count. The origin of this receptor is a man aged 18 to 30 in good health. Some clones in this sample may be carry-over from other donors' samples. The source material was naive CD4+ T cells from PBMCs. Indicated subset: CD45RA+ positively selected.

The CDR3 sequence is CAISESGGRSDTQYF. The CDR3 nucleotides read TGTGCCATCAGTGAGTCGGGTGGTAGGTCAGATACGCAGTATTTT. The rearrangement links TRBV10-3 to TRBJ2-3; D is ambiguous. V dropped 0 bases and J dropped 4 bases, with 11 bases sitting between them. The length of the CDR3 is 15 residues. The germline CDR1 and CDR2 sequences are ENHRY and SYGVKD.